The clone carrying this T cell receptor (beta chain) came up a few times. The antigen remains unidentified. Donors ranged from roughly 6 to 90 years old and were healthy Caucasians in Russia. The entry originates in a study of blood T cells in healthy people across ages. General study findings and limits: Long-lived donors had more naive CD4+ cells and higher diversity than aged donors. Calculation of diversity from one million T cells yielded estimates considered to be underestimates. Older age coincided with a roughly linear decline in TCR beta diversity per million T cells.

The use of a sample-barcoded 5' primer and a J-beta primer mix characterized a second PCR of about 7 to 12 cycles. TCRdb processed the 5' RACE reads anew with MiXCR; each CDR3 protein has one entry. The repertoire consists of almost 800,000 distinct CDR3 sequences, with about three fifths occurring once and the leading ten covering approximately 23%. This CDR3 is 16 amino acids long. The V end lost 2 bases, the J end lost 1 base, and 14 bases lay between the germline ends. In germline, CDR1 is MGHDK, CDR2 SYGVNS. The chain uses TRBV25-1 and TRBJ2-5, with D possibly being TRBD2 (5 bases). Sequencing input: blood. This receptor was taken from a man aged 25-45 years in good health. In nucleotides, the CDR3 is TGTGCCAGCAGTGAACCCCCAAGGAGGATCCAAGAGACCCAGTACTTC. Translated: CASSEPPRRIQETQYF. The full variable domain, in which reference TRBV25-1 and TRBJ2-5 provide the parts outside the CDR3, is EADIYQTPRYLVIGTGKKITLECSQTMGHDKMYWYQQDPGMELHLIHYSYGVNSTEKGDLSSESTVSRIRTEHFPLTLESARPSHTSQYLCASSEPPRRIQETQYFGPGTRLLVL.